This T cell receptor (beta chain) was observed in a study of T-cell memory formation after mild COVID-19. This clonotype came up many times. The ends were cut back, 6 bases at V and 7 bases at J, with 10 bases in the middle. The CDR3 has 11 residues. Each CDR3 protein gets one entry after TCRdb re-called the 5' RACE reads with MiXCR. The data hold tens of thousands of distinct CDR3 sequences, with approximately 15% observed a single time. The receptor was isolated from an adult woman who had mild COVID-19 (a few samples of this study predate the infection). Cell type and time point are not known. The genes are TRBV12-3 or TRBV12-4 and TRBJ2-7; the D is unclear. Sequencing was performed on PBMCs or a T cell subset sorted from them (not recorded which). In DNA form, the CDR3 reads TGTGCCAGCAGCCTAAGAAATGAGCAGTACTTC. Protein sequence: CASSLRNEQYF.